Presented here are 28 T cell receptor beta chains from one specimen sequenced in a study of OX40 agonist ivuxolimab in advanced cancers. Clones were read by immunoSEQ multiplex PCR, and TCRdb kept only the in-frame ones, dropping some. The sample has approximately 60,000 clones, around 83% seen once. This material consisted of CD4+ or CD8+ T cells sorted from blood, taken in a trial of the OX40 agonist ivuxolimab. Receptor source: an adult with an advanced solid tumor such as melanoma, head and neck, liver or kidney cancer.

This sequence joins TRBV6-4 and TRBJ2-7, with D possibly matching TRBD2 (6 bases). Germline values: CDR1 MRHNA, CDR2 SNTAGT. V was cut by 5 bases and J by 0 bases, with 14 bases left in between. CDR3 size: 15 residues. In DNA, the CDR3 is TGTGCCAGCAGTCAGGAGGGACTCCCCTCCTACGAGCAGTACTTC. This sequence encodes CASSQEGLPSYEQYF.

This clone was seen at least ten times. The CDR3 region is CASSLMDRNTGELFF. CDR3 nucleotides: TGTGCCAGCAGTTTAATGGACAGAAACACCGGGGAGCTGTTTTTT. The chain recombines TRBV28 with TRBJ2-2; a possible D gene is TRBD1 (6 bases). The CDR3 covers 15 residues. In germline, CDR1 is MDHEN, CDR2 SYDVKM. The germline V and J ends were trimmed by 2 bases and 2 bases, with 9 bases remaining between them.

The CDR3 bases are TGTGCCAGCAGCTTAGAGGGGGACATGAACACTGAAGCTTTCTTT. Translation: CASSLEGDMNTEAFF. The V gene is TRBV5-8, the J gene TRBJ1-1; possibly TRBD1 for D (6 bases). Trimming removed 2 bases from V and 0 bases from J, with 11 bases in between. The CDR3 extends over 15 amino acids. From germline, CDR1 is SGHTS and CDR2 YDEGEE.

The chain recombines TRBV6-1 with TRBJ1-2; TRBD1 might be the D (6 bases). The CDR3 has 13 amino acids. CDR1 MNHNS and CDR2 SASEGT come from the germline V gene. The V gene lost 7 bases and the J gene lost 4 bases, with 13 bases spanning the gap. The CDR3 DNA reads TGTGCCAGCATACCGACAGGCCTCTATGGCTACACCTTC. Translating gives CASIPTGLYGYTF.

This clone was observed a few times. The chain employs TRBV30 and TRBJ2-7; D is uncertain. CDR1 and CDR2 from the germline V gene are GTSNPN and SVGIG (reference sequence). The CDR3 has 14 amino acids. The V and J ends lost 1 base and 6 bases respectively, with 16 bases between them. CDR3 DNA: TGTGCCTGGAGTGCCTCGGGCAGAGCTAGCGAGCAGTACTTC. Protein sequence: CAWSASGRASEQYF.

As DNA, the CDR3 is TGTGCCAGCAGTGAAGCAACCGGGGCTTGGGAGACCCAGTACTTC. This sequence encodes CASSEATGAWETQYF. The gene calls are TRBV6-1 and TRBJ2-5; D may be TRBD1 or TRBD2 (5 bases each). Germline V gene sequence: CDR1 MNHNS, CDR2 SASEGT. V was shortened by 0 bases and J by 5 bases, with 13 bases between the two germline ends. The CDR3 has 15 residues.

This clone was seen a single time. This chain joins TRBV7-9 and TRBJ2-1, with a weak D call TRBD2 (5 bases). The V gene lost 6 bases and the J gene lost 4 bases, with 13 bases spanning the gap. The CDR3 is made up of 14 amino acids. Germline V gene data show CDR1 as SEHNR and CDR2 as FQNEAQ (reference sequence). CDR3: CASRSPGGYNEQFF. CDR3 nucleotides: TGTGCCAGCAGAAGCCCTGGAGGTTACAATGAGCAGTTCTTC.

The rearrangement links TRBV5-1 to TRBJ2-1; 7 bases are a match to TRBD2. Germline lookup yields CDR1 SGHRS and CDR2 YFSETQ. V was pared by 6 bases and J by 2 bases, with 5 bases of the junction left unmatched. The CDR3 is made up of 14 amino acids. DNA for the CDR3: TGCGCCAGCACAGAGCGGGGCCCCTACAATGAGCAGTTCTTC. As protein: CASTERGPYNEQFF.

The rearrangement joins TRBV7-8 to TRBJ2-1; D is possibly TRBD1 (6 bases). This CDR3 region has 14 residues. CDR1 is SGHVS and CDR2 is FQNEAQ in the germline V gene. The ends were cut back, 5 bases at V and 2 bases at J, with 10 bases in the middle. CDR3 residues: CASSPQGTYNEQFF. CDR3 nucleotides: TGTGCCAGCAGCCCCCAGGGGACCTACAATGAGCAGTTCTTC. Combining the CDR3 with reference TRBV7-8 and TRBJ2-1 gives the whole variable domain GAGVSQSPRYKVAKRGQDVALRCDPISGHVSLFWYQQALGQGPEFLTYFQNEAQLDKSGLPSDRFFAERPEGSVSTLKIQRTQQEDSAVYLCASSPQGTYNEQFFGPGTRLTVL.

The CDR3 DNA is TGTGCCAGCAGTTCCCTGGTAGGGACCCAGCATTTT. Its protein product is CASSSLVGTQHF. The chain has TRBV28 and TRBJ1-5; D is uncertain. The CDR3 contains 12 residues. The germline V gene has CDR1 MDHEN and CDR2 SYDVKM. Trimming pared 4 bases from V and 11 bases from J, leaving 12 bases between.

V usage is TRBV19 and J usage is TRBJ2-6; D unclear. Trimming shortened V by 6 bases and J by 1 base, and 4 bases separated the two germline ends. The CDR3 covers 13 residues. Germline loops: CDR1 LNHDA, CDR2 SQIVND (reference sequence). CDR3 residues: CASSESGANVLTF. The CDR3 nucleotides are TGTGCCAGTAGCGAGTCTGGGGCCAACGTCCTGACTTTC.

The rearrangement joins TRBV5-6 to TRBJ2-2, with 9 nucleotides matching TRBD2. Per germline, CDR1 SGHDT and CDR2 YYEEEE. V shed 4 bases, J shed 6 bases, and the junction held 4 bases outside the gene matches. The CDR3 totals 14 residues. The CDR3 DNA follows: TGTGCCAGCAGCGTGGGACTAGCCTCCGGGGAGCTGTTTTTT. Translation: CASSVGLASGELFF.

The chain carries TRBV5-4 and TRBJ2-3; D gene ambiguous. V dropped 2 bases and J dropped 6 bases, with 13 bases sitting between them. The CDR3 covers 14 residues. Germline-derived CDR1 and CDR2 are SGHNT and YYREEE (reference sequence). CDR3 region: CASSLDYQADTQYF. The CDR3, as DNA: TGTGCCAGCAGCTTAGATTACCAGGCGGATACGCAGTATTTT.

This clone was found a few times. CDR3: CASSDGGALGSYEQYF. The DNA for the CDR3 is TGTGCCAGCAGTGACGGCGGGGCCCTGGGGAGCTACGAGCAGTACTTC. This chain uses TRBV6-1 with TRBJ2-7, with D possibly being TRBD2 (6 bases). The CDR3 extends over 16 amino acids. The ends were cut back, 3 bases at V and 3 bases at J, with 18 bases in the middle. Looked up from germline, CDR1 is MNHNS and CDR2 is SASEGT.

The chain joins TRBV7-8 to TRBJ1-2, with TRBD1 as a possible D gene (6 bases). This CDR3 comprises 15 residues. V dropped 5 bases and J dropped 4 bases, with 17 bases sitting between them. CDR1 and CDR2 from the germline V gene are SGHVS and FQNEAQ. In DNA, the CDR3 is TGTGCCAGCAGCCGGAACAGGGTTGGTAGCTATGGCTACACCTTC. Encoded protein: CASSRNRVGSYGYTF.

The chain combines TRBV19 with TRBJ2-7; 11 bases fit TRBD1. J was trimmed by 4 bases and V by 4 bases; bases with no gene match: 0. The CDR3 is 13 amino acids. CDR1 and CDR2 from the germline V gene are LNHDA and SQIVND (reference sequence). CDR3 in amino acids: CASSRDRGYEQYF. CDR3 nucleotides: TGTGCCAGTAGTAGGGACAGGGGGTACGAGCAGTACTTC.

This clone showed up just once. The chain joins TRBV28 to TRBJ2-7; D is perhaps TRBD1 (5 bases). This CDR3 is built from 14 residues. Trimming removed 4 bases from V and 3 bases from J, with 13 bases in between. CDR1 is MDHEN and CDR2 is SYDVKM in the germline V gene. CDR3: CASSYPGHIYEQYF. The CDR3 DNA sequence: TGTGCCAGCAGTTATCCCGGACACATCTACGAGCAGTACTTC.

The chain employs TRBV7-7 and TRBJ2-4, with D perhaps TRBD2 (6 bases). CDR1 is SSHAT, CDR2 FNYEAQ, per germline (reference sequence). Trimming took off 3 bases at V and 1 base at J, with 22 bases between the two ends. CDR3 length: 19 amino acids. The CDR3 region is CASSFCGEVGDLAKNIQYF. CDR3 DNA: TGTGCCAGCAGCTTTTGCGGGGAGGTGGGGGATCTGGCCAAAAACATTCAGTACTTC.

The chain links TRBV30 to TRBJ1-5; the D gene is possibly TRBD1 (5 bases). Per germline, CDR1 GTSNPN and CDR2 SVGIG (reference sequence). V lost 5 bases to trimming and J lost 5 bases, with 13 bases between them. The CDR3 is 13 amino acids. CDR3: CAWAGDLDQPQHF. In DNA form, the CDR3 reads TGTGCCTGGGCTGGGGACCTTGATCAGCCCCAGCATTTT.

The rearrangement joins TRBV27 to TRBJ2-5; TRBD1 matches at 8 bases. The CDR3 contains 15 residues. The J segment lost 3 bases and the V segment lost 5 bases, leaving 8 bases of the junction unmatched. The V gene's germline CDR1 is MNHEY and CDR2 SMNVEV (reference sequence). The DNA for the CDR3 is TGTGCCAGCAGTCTCCTCGGGACAGGAGAAGAGACCCAGTACTTC. Translating it yields CASSLLGTGEETQYF.

The CDR3 here is CASSLDRLYEQYF. The CDR3 bases are TGTGCCAGCAGCTTGGATCGACTGTACGAGCAGTACTTC. The V gene is TRBV4-2, the J gene TRBJ2-7; no definite D call. Germline CDR1 and CDR2: LGHNA and YNFKEQ. The CDR3 covers 13 residues. The V and J ends lost 5 bases and 4 bases respectively, with 12 bases between them.

The chain couples TRBV7-9 to TRBJ1-5; D is undetermined. The CDR3 runs 17 residues. CDR1 and CDR2 from the germline V gene are SEHNR and FQNEAQ (reference sequence). V was cut by 1 base and J by 0 bases, with 13 bases left in between. The CDR3, as DNA: TGTGCCAGCAGCTTAGTACGCCTCCCTTATAGCAATCAGCCCCAGCATTTT. This sequence encodes CASSLVRLPYSNQPQHF.

This clone was found a few times. The genes are TRBV28 and TRBJ2-5, with D perhaps TRBD1 or TRBD2 (5 bases each). Trimming pared 5 bases from V and 1 base from J, leaving 14 bases between. CDR3 length equals 15 residues. Germline V lookup: CDR1 MDHEN, CDR2 SYDVKM. In DNA, the CDR3 is TGTGCCAGCAGTGCAACGGGACGCCTCCAAGAGACCCAGTACTTC. Its protein is CASSATGRLQETQYF. Supplemented by reference TRBV28 and TRBJ2-5, the full variable domain reads DVKVTQSSRYLVKRTGEKVFLECVQDMDHENMFWYRQDPGLGLRLIYFSYDVKMKEKGDIPEGYSVSREKKERFSLILESASTNQTSMYLCASSATGRLQETQYFGPGTRLLVL.

The chain employs TRBV11-1 and TRBJ1-5; perhaps TRBD1 as D (6 bases). Trimming cost V 1 base and J 3 bases, with 10 bases left between them. Germline CDR1 reads SGHAT; CDR2 reads FQDESV (reference sequence). The CDR3 is 15 residues long. The CDR3 loop is CASSLDGQPNQPQHF. DNA for the CDR3: TGTGCCAGCAGCTTAGATGGACAGCCCAATCAGCCCCAGCATTTT.

In DNA form, the CDR3 reads TGTGCCAGCAGCTACGGGCAGCTCTATGGCTACACCTTC. As protein: CASSYGQLYGYTF. The chain combines TRBV7-9 with TRBJ1-2; D call uncertain. V gave up 4 bases and J gave up 4 bases, with 10 bases separating them. Germline CDR1 is SEHNR and CDR2 is FQNEAQ (reference sequence). The CDR3 consists of 13 residues.

The chain links TRBV2 to TRBJ1-2, with D tentatively TRBD1 (5 bases). CDR1 and CDR2 (germline): SNHLY, FYNNEI. The CDR3 loop spans 12 amino acids. Trimming pared 8 bases from V and 6 bases from J, leaving 13 bases between. The CDR3 here is CASHPTVNGYTF. CDR3 nucleotides: TGTGCCAGCCATCCGACAGTTAATGGCTACACCTTC.

This clone was recorded a few times. The gene calls are TRBV5-5 and TRBJ2-3, with 7 bases that match TRBD2. The junction had 9 bases not matched to a gene; V was cut back by 0 bases and J by 5 bases. Germline CDR1 reads SGHKS; CDR2 reads YYEKEE (reference sequence). CDR3 length equals 16 residues. CDR3 in DNA: TGTGCCAGCAGCTTGGCTAAGTCCTCGGGAGGAGATACGCAGTATTTT. This gives the protein CASSLAKSSGGDTQYF.

This clone was picked up a small number of times. This chain connects TRBV11-2 to TRBJ1-6; possibly TRBD1 for D (6 bases). There are 16 residues in the CDR3. Germline values: CDR1 SGHAT, CDR2 FQNNGV. With 1 base removed from V and 6 bases from J, the gap between germline ends came to 13 bases. The DNA for the CDR3 is TGTGCCAGCAGCTTAGGGGGCGGGGGGCTTAATTCACCCCTCCACTTT. Translating it yields CASSLGGGGLNSPLHF. Supplemented by reference TRBV11-2 and TRBJ1-6, the full variable domain reads EAGVAQSPRYKIIEKRQSVAFWCNPISGHATLYWYQQILGQGPKLLIQFQNNGVVDDSQLPKDRFSAERLKGVDSTLKIQPAKLEDSAVYLCASSLGGGGLNSPLHFGNGTRLTVT.